This T cell receptor beta chain derives from a study of cytomegalovirus exposure and HLA in healthy donors. Study conclusions and caveats: Some highly shared sequence variants likely arose as a pipeline artifact. An Asian-associated ancestry cluster reportedly showed fewer N-insertions than the roughly 670-donor mean in a later analysis. Presence/absence analyses supposed approximately even sequencing depth among donors.

A word on this clone: Its target is not known.

Everyone who donated was a healthy bone marrow donor. The germline V and J ends were trimmed by 6 bases and 0 bases, with 18 bases remaining between them. There are 18 residues in the CDR3. Germline CDR1 is MDHEN and CDR2 is SYDVKM. The PCR was carried out with 60 Vbeta primers and 13 Jbeta primers. Clones were read by immunoSEQ multiplex PCR, and TCRdb kept only the in-frame ones, dropping some. The sample carries over 110,000 clones, 80% to 85% recorded once. This chain links TRBV28 with TRBJ2-6; D is ambiguous. This sequence was found in a male donor in good health and CMV-seropositive. The sample taken for sequencing was PBMCs. The CDR3 sequence: CASRTGWQLSSGANVLTF. CDR3 nucleotides: TGTGCCAGCAGGACGGGTTGGCAACTCAGCTCTGGGGCCAACGTCCTGACTTTC. The full variable domain, its missing parts supplied by reference TRBV28 and TRBJ2-6, is DVKVTQSSRYLVKRTGEKVFLECVQDMDHENMFWYRQDPGLGLRLIYFSYDVKMKEKGDIPEGYSVSREKKERFSLILESASTNQTSMYLCASRTGWQLSSGANVLTFGAGSRLTVL.